The present TCR beta chain was sequenced within a study of blood T cell repertoires in COVID-19. As for the study in general: Samples of COVID-19 (acute and convalescent) were obtained from the United States, Italy and Spain.

Clones were sequenced by immunoSEQ multiplex PCR, and TCRdb holds only the in-frame ones, with some missing. The sample carries fewer than 450,000 clones, roughly 87% recorded once. Participant-given clinical history determined each cohort assignment. V lost 0 bases to trimming and J lost 8 bases, with 16 bases between them. The CDR3 runs 16 residues. Germline CDR1 SNHLY, CDR2 FYNNEI. Sequenced sample: PBMCs or T cells enriched from blood (not recorded which). V is TRBV2 and J is TRBJ1-4; weak D call: TRBD1 (5 bases). The TCR comes from a woman aged 25 to 39 who had recovered from COVID-19. The CDR3 is CASSEALAGRVEKLFF. In DNA, the CDR3 is TGTGCCAGCAGTGAAGCGCTTGCAGGGAGGGTAGAAAAACTGTTTTTT.